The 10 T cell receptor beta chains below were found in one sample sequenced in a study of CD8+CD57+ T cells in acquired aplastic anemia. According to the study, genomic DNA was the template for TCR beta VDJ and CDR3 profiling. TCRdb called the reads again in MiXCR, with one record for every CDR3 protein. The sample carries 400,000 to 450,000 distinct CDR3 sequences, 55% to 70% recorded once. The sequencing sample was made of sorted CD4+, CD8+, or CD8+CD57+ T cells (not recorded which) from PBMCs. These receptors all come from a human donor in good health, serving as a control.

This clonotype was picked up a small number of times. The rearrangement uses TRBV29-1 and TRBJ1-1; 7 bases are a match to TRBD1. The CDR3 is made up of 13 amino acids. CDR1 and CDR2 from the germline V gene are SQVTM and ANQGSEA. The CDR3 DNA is TGCAACGTCCTAGACAGGGACAATATTGAAGCTTTCTTT. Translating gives CNVLDRDNIEAFF.

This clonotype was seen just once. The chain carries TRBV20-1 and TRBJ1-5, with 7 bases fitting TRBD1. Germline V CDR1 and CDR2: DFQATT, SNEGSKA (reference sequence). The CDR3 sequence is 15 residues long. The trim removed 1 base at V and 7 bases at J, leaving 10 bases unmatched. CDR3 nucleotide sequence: TGCAGTGCTAGAGCGTTGCAGGGGGAGAAGCAGCCCCAGCATTTT. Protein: CSARALQGEKQPQHF.

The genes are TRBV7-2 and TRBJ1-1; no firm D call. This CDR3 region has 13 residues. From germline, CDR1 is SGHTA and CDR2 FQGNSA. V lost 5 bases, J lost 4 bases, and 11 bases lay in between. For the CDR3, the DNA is TGTGCCAGCAGCAAGGGAGAGGCCACTGAAGCTTTCTTT. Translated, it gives CASSKGEATEAFF. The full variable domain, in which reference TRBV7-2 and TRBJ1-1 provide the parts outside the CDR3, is GAGVSQSPSNKVTEKGKDVELRCDPISGHTALYWYRQSLGQGLEFLIYFQGNSAPDKSGLPSDRFSAERTGGSVSTLTIQRTQQEDSAVYLCASSKGEATEAFFGQGTRLTVV.

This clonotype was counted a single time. The CDR3 sequence is CASSEGTSGEGKETDTQYF. The CDR3 nucleotides are TGTGCCAGCAGTGAAGGGACTAGCGGGGAGGGTAAGGAGACGGATACGCAGTATTTT. The chain links TRBV2 to TRBJ2-3, with TRBD2 matching 12 bases. The germline V gene encodes CDR1 SNHLY and CDR2 FYNNEI. The CDR3 length is 19 residues. V was clipped by 1 base and J by 6 bases; unmatched bases: 14.

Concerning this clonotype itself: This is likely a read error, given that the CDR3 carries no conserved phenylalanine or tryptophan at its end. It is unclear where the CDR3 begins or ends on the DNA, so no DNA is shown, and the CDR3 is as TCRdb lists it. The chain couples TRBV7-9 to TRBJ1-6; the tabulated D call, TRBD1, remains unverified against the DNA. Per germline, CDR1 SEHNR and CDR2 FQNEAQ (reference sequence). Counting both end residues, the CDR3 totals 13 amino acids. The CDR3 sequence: CASSPGRYYSLYI.

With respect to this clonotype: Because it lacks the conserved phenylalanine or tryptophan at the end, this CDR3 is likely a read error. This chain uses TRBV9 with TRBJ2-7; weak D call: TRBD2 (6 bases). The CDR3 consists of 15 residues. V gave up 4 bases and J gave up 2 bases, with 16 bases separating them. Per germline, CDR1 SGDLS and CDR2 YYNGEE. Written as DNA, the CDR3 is TGTGCCAGCAGCTTGGGAGGAGACGGCACCTACGAGCAGTACTCC. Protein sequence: CASSLGGDGTYEQYS.

Here the CDR3 DNA reads TGTGCCAGCAGCGTAGGACTAGCGGAAGAGACCCAGTACTTC. Its translation is CASSVGLAEETQYF. The chain is built from TRBV7-6 and TRBJ2-5; 10 positions match TRBD2. V shed 5 bases, J shed 3 bases, and the junction held 3 bases outside the gene matches. Germline V gene data show CDR1 as SGHVS and CDR2 as FNYEAQ. The CDR3 runs 14 residues.

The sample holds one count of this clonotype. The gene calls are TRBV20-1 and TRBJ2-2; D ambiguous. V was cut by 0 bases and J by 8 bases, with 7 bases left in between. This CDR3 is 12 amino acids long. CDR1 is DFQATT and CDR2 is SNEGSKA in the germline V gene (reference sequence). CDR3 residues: CSARDQAGELFF. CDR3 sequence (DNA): TGCAGTGCTAGAGATCAGGCAGGGGAGCTGTTTTTT.

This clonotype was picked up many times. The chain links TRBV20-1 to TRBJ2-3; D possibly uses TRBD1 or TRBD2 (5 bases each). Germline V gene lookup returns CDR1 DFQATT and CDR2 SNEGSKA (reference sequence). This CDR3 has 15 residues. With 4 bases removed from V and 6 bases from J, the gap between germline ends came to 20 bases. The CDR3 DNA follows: TGCAGTGCTATTCTCCGGTCGGGACCTCGGGATACGCAGTATTTT. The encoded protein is CSAILRSGPRDTQYF.

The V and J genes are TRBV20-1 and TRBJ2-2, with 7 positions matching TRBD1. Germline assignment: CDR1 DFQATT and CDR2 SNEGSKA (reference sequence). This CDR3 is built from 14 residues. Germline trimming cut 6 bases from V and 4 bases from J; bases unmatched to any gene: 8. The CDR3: CSAGGQRGTGELFF. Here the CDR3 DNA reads TGCAGTGCAGGGGGACAGAGGGGCACCGGGGAGCTGTTTTTT.